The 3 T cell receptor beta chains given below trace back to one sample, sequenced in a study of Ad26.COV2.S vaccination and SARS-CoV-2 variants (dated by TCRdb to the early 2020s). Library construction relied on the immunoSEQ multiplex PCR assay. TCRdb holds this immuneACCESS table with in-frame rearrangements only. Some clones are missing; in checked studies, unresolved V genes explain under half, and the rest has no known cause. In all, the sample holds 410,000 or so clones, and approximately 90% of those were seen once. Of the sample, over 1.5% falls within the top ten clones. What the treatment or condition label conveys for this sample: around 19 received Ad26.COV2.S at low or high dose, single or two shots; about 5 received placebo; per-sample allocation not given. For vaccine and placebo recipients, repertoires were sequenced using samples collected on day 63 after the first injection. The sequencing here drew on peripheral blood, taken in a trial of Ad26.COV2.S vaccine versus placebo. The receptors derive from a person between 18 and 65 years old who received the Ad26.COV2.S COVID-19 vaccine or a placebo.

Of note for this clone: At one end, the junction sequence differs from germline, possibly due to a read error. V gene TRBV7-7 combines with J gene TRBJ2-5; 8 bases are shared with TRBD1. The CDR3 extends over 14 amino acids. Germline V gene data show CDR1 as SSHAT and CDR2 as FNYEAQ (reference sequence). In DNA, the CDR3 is TGTGCTAGCAGTCCGACAGGGGTTTTGGAGACCCAGTACTTC. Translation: CASSPTGVLETQYF. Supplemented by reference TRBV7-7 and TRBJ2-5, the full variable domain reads GAGVSQSPRYKVTKRGQDVTLRCDPISSHATLYWYQQALGQGPEFLTYFNYEAQPDKSGLPSDRFSAERPEGSISTLTIQRTEQRDSAMYRCASSPTGVLETQYFGPGTRLLVL.

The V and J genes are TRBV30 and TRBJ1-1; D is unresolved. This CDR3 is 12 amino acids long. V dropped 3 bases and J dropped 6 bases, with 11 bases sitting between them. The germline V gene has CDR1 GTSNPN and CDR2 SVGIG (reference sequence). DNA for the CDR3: TGTGCCTGGAGCGCCTTAGGAGCTGAAGCTTTCTTT. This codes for CAWSALGAEAFF.

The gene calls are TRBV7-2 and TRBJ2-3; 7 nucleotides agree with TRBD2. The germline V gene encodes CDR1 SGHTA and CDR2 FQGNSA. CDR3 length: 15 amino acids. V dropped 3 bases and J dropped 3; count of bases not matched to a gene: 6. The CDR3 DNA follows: TGTGCCAGCAGCTTCGCGTGGGGGGGGACAGATACGCAGTATTTT. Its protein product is CASSFAWGGTDTQYF.